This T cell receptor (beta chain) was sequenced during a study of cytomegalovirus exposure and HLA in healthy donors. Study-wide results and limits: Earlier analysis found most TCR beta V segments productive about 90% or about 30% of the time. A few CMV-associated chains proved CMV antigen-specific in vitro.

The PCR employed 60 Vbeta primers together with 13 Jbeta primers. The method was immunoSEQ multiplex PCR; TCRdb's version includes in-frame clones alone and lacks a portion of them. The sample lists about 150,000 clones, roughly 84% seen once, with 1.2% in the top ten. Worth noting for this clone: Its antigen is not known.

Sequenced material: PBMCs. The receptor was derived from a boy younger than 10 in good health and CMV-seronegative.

The DNA of the CDR3 is TGTGCCAGCACTTCTATGGGGCCTACGGGGGGCAATGAGCAGTTCTTC. This encodes CASTSMGPTGGNEQFF. The chain combines TRBV2 with TRBJ2-1, with TRBD2 matching over 7 bases. Germline trimming cut 7 bases from V and 6 bases from J; bases unmatched to any gene: 15. CDR3 length equals 16 residues. From germline, CDR1 is SNHLY and CDR2 FYNNEI. The full variable domain, completed using reference TRBV2 and TRBJ2-1, is EPEVTQTPSHQVTQMGQEVILRCVPISNHLYFYWYRQILGQKVEFLVSFYNNEISEKSEIFDDQFSVERPDGSNFTLKIRSTKLEDSAMYFCASTSMGPTGGNEQFFGPGTRLTVL.